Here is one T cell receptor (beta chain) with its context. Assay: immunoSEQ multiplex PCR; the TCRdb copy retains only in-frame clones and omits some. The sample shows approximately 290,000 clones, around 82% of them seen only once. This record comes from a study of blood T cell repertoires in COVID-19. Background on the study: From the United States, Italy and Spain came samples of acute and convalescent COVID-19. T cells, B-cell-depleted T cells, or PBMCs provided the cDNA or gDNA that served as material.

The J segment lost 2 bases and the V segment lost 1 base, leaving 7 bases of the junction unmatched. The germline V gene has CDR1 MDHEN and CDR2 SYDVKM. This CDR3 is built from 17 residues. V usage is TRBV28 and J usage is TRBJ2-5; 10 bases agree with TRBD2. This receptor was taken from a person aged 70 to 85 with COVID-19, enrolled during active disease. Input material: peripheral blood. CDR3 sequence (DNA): TGTGCCAGCAGTTTATTTCTAGCGGGAGAGGGGCAAGAGACCCAGTACTTC. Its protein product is CASSLFLAGEGQETQYF.